These 26 T cell receptor beta chains were sequenced from one sample in a study of OX40 agonist ivuxolimab in advanced cancers. Sequencing used immunoSEQ multiplex PCR; TCRdb keeps in-frame clones, though not all of them. The sample has tens of thousands of clones; about 88% are singletons. Sequences were derived from CD4+ or CD8+ T cells sorted from blood, sampled in a trial of the OX40 agonist ivuxolimab. The receptors here all came from an adult with an advanced solid tumor such as melanoma, head and neck, liver or kidney cancer.

The CDR3 DNA sequence: TGTGCCAGTAGTTACGTAGGACTAGGTCTATACAATGAGCAGTTCTTC. Translating it yields CASSYVGLGLYNEQFF. This chain links TRBV19 with TRBJ2-1; 7 bases match TRBD2. The V segment lost 5 bases and the J segment 4 bases; nucleotides outside the gene matches: 11. This CDR3 comprises 16 residues. Germline-derived CDR1 and CDR2 are LNHDA and SQIVND (reference sequence). Complete variable domain (other parts from reference TRBV19 and TRBJ2-1): DGGITQSPKYLFRKEGQNVTLSCEQNLNHDAMYWYRQDPGQGLRLIYYSQIVNDFQKGDIAEGYSVSREKKESFPLTVTSAQKNPTAFYLCASSYVGLGLYNEQFFGPGTRLTVL.

V usage is TRBV28 and J usage is TRBJ1-3; TRBD1 matches 7 bases. Germline V gene lookup returns CDR1 MDHEN and CDR2 SYDVKM. Trimming at V came to 3 bases and at J to 0 bases, leaving 5 bases not matched to a gene. The CDR3 is 16 amino acids. The CDR3 DNA follows: TGTGCCAGCAGTTTTTCTGGACAGGACTCTGGAAACACCATATATTTT. It codes for CASSFSGQDSGNTIYF.

V usage is TRBV27 and J usage is TRBJ1-5; 7 positions match TRBD1. After removal of 3 bases from V and 2 bases from J, the junction contained 7 bases not matched to a gene. The length of the CDR3 is 16 residues. CDR1 and CDR2 from the germline V gene are MNHEY and SMNVEV (reference sequence). For the CDR3, the DNA is TGTGCCAGCAGTTTCGGGACAGTGACGGGCAATCAGCCCCAGCATTTT. Its protein product is CASSFGTVTGNQPQHF.

The chain links TRBV30 to TRBJ1-3; TRBD1 might be the D (5 bases). Germline assignment: CDR1 GTSNPN and CDR2 SVGIG (reference sequence). With 5 bases removed from V and 2 bases from J, the gap between germline ends came to 10 bases. CDR3 length: 13 amino acids. In DNA form, the CDR3 reads TGTGCCTGGCCTGGGGGGACTGGAAACACCATATATTTT. It is translated as CAWPGGTGNTIYF.

This chain connects TRBV4-3 to TRBJ2-7; TRBD1 is a possible D gene (5 bases). The V end was cut by 0 bases, the J end by 1 base, with 10 bases between. Germline V gene lookup returns CDR1 LGHNA and CDR2 YSLEER. The CDR3 is 15 residues long. DNA for the CDR3: TGCGCCAGCAGCCAAGAGACAGTAACTTCCTACGAGCAGTACTTC. Its protein is CASSQETVTSYEQYF.

This rearrangement joins TRBV6-1 to TRBJ2-3; 8 nucleotides match TRBD2. There are 16 residues in the CDR3. V was pared by 4 bases and J by 3 bases, with 9 bases of the junction left unmatched. From germline, CDR1 is MNHNS and CDR2 SASEGT. CDR3 coding DNA: TGTGCCAGCAGTGTGAAAAGCGGGGGAGGGACAGATACGCAGTATTTT. Amino acids: CASSVKSGGGTDTQYF.

This clone was seen once. The genes are TRBV30 and TRBJ1-2; no reliable D call. This CDR3 comprises 14 residues. The V end was cut by 0 bases, the J end by 0 bases, with 8 bases between. CDR1 is GTSNPN, CDR2 SVGIG, per germline (reference sequence). The CDR3 protein is CAWSVPVTNYGYTF. CDR3 bases: TGTGCCTGGAGTGTACCCGTTACTAACTATGGCTACACCTTC.

V gene TRBV9 combines with J gene TRBJ2-6; no clear D. Germline CDR1 and CDR2: SGDLS and YYNGEE. V dropped 0 bases and J dropped 2 bases, with 12 bases sitting between them. The CDR3 is 17 amino acids. This CDR3 reads CASSVGPTDTGANVLTF. CDR3 bases: TGTGCCAGCAGCGTAGGCCCCACCGACACTGGGGCCAACGTCCTGACTTTC.

The rearrangement uses TRBV7-2 and TRBJ1-1; D might be TRBD1 (5 bases). The CDR3 is 15 residues long. Germline V gives CDR1 SGHTA, CDR2 FQGNSA. V was pared by 3 bases and J by 5 bases, with 16 bases between. This chain's CDR3 is CASSFRQGAWTEAFF. The CDR3 DNA follows: TGTGCCAGCAGCTTTAGGCAGGGAGCATGGACTGAAGCTTTCTTT.

V gene TRBV5-5 combines with J gene TRBJ1-5; D uncertain. The V and J ends lost 4 bases and 0 bases respectively, with 14 bases between them. The CDR3 spans 16 residues. The germline V gene encodes CDR1 SGHKS and CDR2 YYEKEE (reference sequence). CDR3 bases: TGTGCCAGCAGCCAGTGGCAGACTTATAGCAATCAGCCCCAGCATTTT. Amino acids: CASSQWQTYSNQPQHF.

DNA of the CDR3: TGTGCCAGTCAACTGACTAGCGGGGTTTACAATGAGCAGTTCTTC. It is translated as CASQLTSGVYNEQFF. V gene TRBV27 combines with J gene TRBJ2-1; TRBD2 agrees at 11 bases. Germline trimming cut 9 bases from V and 4 bases from J; bases unmatched to any gene: 8. The CDR3 is 15 residues long. The germline V gene has CDR1 MNHEY and CDR2 SMNVEV (reference sequence).

The chain uses TRBV2 and TRBJ2-7; D call uncertain. CDR3 length: 10 amino acids. Germline CDR1 and CDR2: SNHLY and FYNNEI. Deletions cut 5 bases from V and 1 base from J, with 0 bases between. The CDR3 loop reads CASSSYEQYF. The CDR3 DNA reads as TGTGCCAGCAGTTCCTACGAGCAGTACTTC.

The rearrangement links TRBV29-1 to TRBJ2-7, with D possibly matching TRBD2 (6 bases). This CDR3 is built from 13 residues. Per the germline V gene, CDR1 is SQVTM and CDR2 is ANQGSEA. V lost 4 bases to trimming and J lost 5 bases, with 15 bases between them. The CDR3 loop is CSVVRGIGNEQYF. CDR3 coding DNA: TGCAGCGTTGTCCGCGGGATAGGAAACGAGCAGTACTTC.

V is TRBV5-4 and J is TRBJ1-2, with D possibly being TRBD1 (6 bases). This CDR3 is built from 13 residues. The germline V gene has CDR1 SGHNT and CDR2 YYREEE (reference sequence). Trimming shortened V by 4 bases and J by 6 bases, and 13 bases separated the two germline ends. As DNA, the CDR3 is TGTGCCAGCAGCGCGGGGGGGCGGAATGGCTACACCTTC. It yields the protein CASSAGGRNGYTF.

The rearrangement links TRBV6-5 to TRBJ1-1, with D maybe TRBD1 (5 bases). Trimming left V 4 bases short and J 0 bases short, with 9 bases between. Germline CDR1 MNHEY, CDR2 SVGAGI. This CDR3 comprises 14 residues. CDR3 DNA: TGTGCCAGCAGTTTCGGGACGTTGAACACTGAAGCTTTCTTT. It translates to CASSFGTLNTEAFF.

The chain combines TRBV5-1 with TRBJ2-7; TRBD2 might be the D (6 bases). The CDR3 loop spans 15 amino acids. Trimming stripped 4 bases from V and 0 bases from J, with 14 bases between. Germline V CDR1 and CDR2: SGHRS, YFSETQ. The CDR3 DNA sequence: TGCGCCAGCAGCGCGGGACGGCCGAGCTCCTACGAGCAGTACTTC. As protein: CASSAGRPSSYEQYF.

This rearrangement joins TRBV18 to TRBJ2-6, with D unresolved. Between the trimmed V and J ends, which lost 1 base and 6 bases, there was a span of 7 bases. The CDR3 contains 14 residues. Germline CDR1 KGHSH, CDR2 LQKENI. The CDR3 here is CASSPQGTANVLTF. The CDR3 region has the DNA TGTGCCAGCTCACCACAGGGAACGGCCAACGTCCTGACTTTC.

The CDR3 loop is CAISETGGTSYNEQFF. The CDR3 DNA sequence: TGTGCCATCAGTGAGACGGGGGGCACGTCCTACAATGAGCAGTTCTTC. This chain links TRBV10-3 with TRBJ2-1; perhaps TRBD2 as D (7 bases). With 2 bases removed from V and 1 base from J, the gap between germline ends came to 12 bases. The CDR3 runs to 16 residues. The germline gives CDR1 ENHRY, CDR2 SYGVKD.

The rearrangement uses TRBV7-2 and TRBJ2-1, with 7 bases lining up with TRBD1. The length of the CDR3 is 14 residues. Germline CDR1 reads SGHTA; CDR2 reads FQGNSA. V lost 2 bases, J lost 9 bases, and 7 bases stayed unmatched. The CDR3 loop is CASSLRDRRSEQFF. DNA of the CDR3: TGTGCCAGCAGCTTAAGGGACAGACGGAGTGAGCAGTTCTTC.

This chain connects TRBV6-5 to TRBJ2-7; perhaps TRBD2 as D (5 bases). V was cut by 5 bases and J by 0 bases, with 14 bases left in between. The CDR3 length is 15 residues. CDR1 and CDR2 (germline): MNHEY, SVGAGI. The CDR3 DNA reads TGTGCCAGCAGTGGCTCGTCTACTAGCTCCTACGAGCAGTACTTC. Protein: CASSGSSTSSYEQYF.

The chain has TRBV9 and TRBJ1-4; the match to TRBD1 covers 8 bases. CDR1 is SGDLS and CDR2 is YYNGEE in the germline V gene. The CDR3 is 13 residues long. V trimming: 5 bases; J trimming: 8 bases; junction bases outside the gene matches: 5. The CDR3 region is CASRDRVSEKLFF. In DNA form, the CDR3 reads TGTGCCAGCAGGGACAGGGTTTCCGAAAAACTGTTTTTT.

The rearrangement uses TRBV4-3 and TRBJ2-1; D is tentatively TRBD1 or TRBD2 (5 bases each). The germline gives CDR1 LGHNA, CDR2 YSLEER. The CDR3 covers 13 residues. V shed 3 bases and J shed 10 bases, with 13 bases lying between them. The CDR3 DNA follows: TGCGCCAGCAGCCAGGGGGTAATGACCGAGCAGTTCTTC. This translates into CASSQGVMTEQFF.

This chain uses TRBV7-9 with TRBJ2-7; no clear D gene. This CDR3 is built from 16 residues. The ends were cut back, 5 bases at V and 1 base at J, with 18 bases in the middle. Looked up from germline, CDR1 is SEHNR and CDR2 is FQNEAQ (reference sequence). The CDR3 loop reads CASSRYDQANSYEQYF. As DNA, the CDR3 is TGTGCCAGCAGCCGTTATGACCAAGCTAATTCCTACGAGCAGTACTTC.

The chain combines TRBV11-2 with TRBJ2-6; TRBD2 matches at 13 bases. This CDR3 region has 18 residues. V shed 5 bases and J 0 bases; nucleotides not matched to a gene: 4. The germline CDR1 and CDR2 sequences are SGHAT and FQNNGV. This CDR3 is CASSAGTSGTSGANVLTF. The CDR3 nucleotides are TGTGCCAGCAGCGCGGGGACTAGCGGGACCTCTGGGGCCAACGTCCTGACTTTC. Together with reference TRBV11-2 and TRBJ2-6, the CDR3 gives the full variable domain: EAGVAQSPRYKIIEKRQSVAFWCNPISGHATLYWYQQILGQGPKLLIQFQNNGVVDDSQLPKDRFSAERLKGVDSTLKIQPAKLEDSAVYLCASSAGTSGTSGANVLTFGAGSRLTVL.

J is TRBJ2-1 and V is TRBV29-1; D is possibly TRBD1 (5 bases). CDR1 and CDR2 from the germline V gene are SQVTM and ANQGSEA. V lost 6 bases and J 7 bases, leaving 13 bases between the germline ends. This CDR3 is 12 amino acids long. As DNA, the CDR3 is TGCAGCGTAAGGCAGGGCGTAAATGAGCAGTTCTTC. Protein: CSVRQGVNEQFF.

V usage is TRBV9 and J usage is TRBJ2-3; perhaps TRBD2 as D (5 bases). CDR1 is SGDLS, CDR2 YYNGEE, per germline. This CDR3 is 16 amino acids long. V shed 4 bases and J shed 2 bases, with 17 bases lying between them. CDR3 coding DNA: TGTGCCAGCAGCCCCCACGGGGAGCAAGACACAGATACGCAGTATTTT. It encodes CASSPHGEQDTDTQYF.